Described below is a single TCR beta chain sequence and its context. Its target is not known. The record originates from a study of T-cell memory formation after mild COVID-19. Overall study findings and caveats: Several responding clones turned up in pre-infection memory, indicating that cross-reactive memory may have taken part.

Germline-derived CDR1 and CDR2 are SGHVS and FNYEAQ. V lost 5 bases to trimming and J lost 7 bases; unmatched junction nucleotides: 5. The CDR3 is made up of 12 amino acids. TCRdb processed the 5' RACE reads anew with MiXCR; each CDR3 protein has one entry. The sample lists fewer than 700,000 distinct CDR3 sequences, approximately 19% seen once, with around 12% in the top ten. Material: PBMCs or a T cell subset sorted from them (not recorded which). This TCR was recovered from an adult woman who had mild COVID-19 (a few samples of this study predate the infection). Cell type and time point are not known. J is TRBJ2-7 and V is TRBV7-6; 7 bases are shared with TRBD1. CDR3 sequence reads: CASSARGKEQYF. The CDR3 nucleotides read TGTGCCAGCAGCGCCAGGGGGAAGGAGCAGTACTTC.